This T cell receptor beta chain was recorded in a study of shared clonotypes between healthy human individuals. Study context: The study drew on two women and three men aged 18 to 49 as donors. Three plates were used per donor for CD4 naive, three for CD4 memory, two for CD8 naive and one for CD8 memory.

Assay execution proceeded at the deep level. Repertoires were generated with immunoSEQ multiplex PCR, while TCRdb's copy carries only in-frame clones and drops some. Of about 2 million clones listed, roughly 94% are singletons. CDR1 and CDR2 (germline): MGHRA, YSYEKL. The V end lost 4 bases, the J end lost 8 bases, and 15 bases lay between the germline ends. The CDR3 is 14 amino acids. The naive CD8 population came from CD45RO-negative cells selected for CCR7, without terminally differentiated effector memory CD45RA+ cells. Sequencing was done on a sample of naive CD8+ T cells sorted from blood. The origin of this receptor is a man younger than 30 in good health. The rearrangement links TRBV4-1 to TRBJ2-4; D is undetermined. This CDR3 is CASSRTEGWDIQYF. Here the CDR3 DNA reads TGCGCCAGCAGCCGAACGGAAGGTTGGGACATTCAGTACTTC.